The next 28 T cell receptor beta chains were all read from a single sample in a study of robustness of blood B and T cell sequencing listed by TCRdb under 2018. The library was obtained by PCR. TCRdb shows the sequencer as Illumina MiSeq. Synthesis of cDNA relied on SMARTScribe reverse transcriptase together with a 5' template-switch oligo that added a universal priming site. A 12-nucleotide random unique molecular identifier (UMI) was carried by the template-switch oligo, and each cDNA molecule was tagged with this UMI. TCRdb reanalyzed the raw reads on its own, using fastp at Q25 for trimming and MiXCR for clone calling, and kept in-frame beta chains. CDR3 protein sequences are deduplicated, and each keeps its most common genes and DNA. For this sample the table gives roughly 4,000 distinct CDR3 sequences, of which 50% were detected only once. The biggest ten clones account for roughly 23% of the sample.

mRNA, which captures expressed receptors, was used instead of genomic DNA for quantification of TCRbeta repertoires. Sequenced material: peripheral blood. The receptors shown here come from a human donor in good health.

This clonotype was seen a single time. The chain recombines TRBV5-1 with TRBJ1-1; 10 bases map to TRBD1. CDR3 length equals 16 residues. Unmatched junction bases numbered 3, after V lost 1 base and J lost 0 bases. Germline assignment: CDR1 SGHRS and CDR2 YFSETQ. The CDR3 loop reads CASSLTGTGVNTEAFF. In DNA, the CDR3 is TGCGCCAGCAGCTTGACCGGGACAGGGGTGAACACTGAAGCTTTCTTT.

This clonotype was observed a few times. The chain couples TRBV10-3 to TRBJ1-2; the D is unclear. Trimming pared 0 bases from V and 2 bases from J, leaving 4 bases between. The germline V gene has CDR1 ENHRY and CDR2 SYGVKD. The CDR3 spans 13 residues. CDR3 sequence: CAISESANYGYTF. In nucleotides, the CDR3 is TGTGCCATCAGTGAGTCGGCCAACTATGGCTACACCTTC.

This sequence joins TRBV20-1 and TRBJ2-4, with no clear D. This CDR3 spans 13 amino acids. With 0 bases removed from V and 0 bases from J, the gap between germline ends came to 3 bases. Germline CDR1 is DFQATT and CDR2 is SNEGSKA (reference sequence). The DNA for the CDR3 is TGCAGTGCTAGAGACGGAGCCAAAAACATTCAGTACTTC. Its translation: CSARDGAKNIQYF.

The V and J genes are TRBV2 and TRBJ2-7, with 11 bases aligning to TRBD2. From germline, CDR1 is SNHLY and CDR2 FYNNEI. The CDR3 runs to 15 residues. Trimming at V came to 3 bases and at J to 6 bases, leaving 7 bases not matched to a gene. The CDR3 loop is CASSDLAGGSGEQYF. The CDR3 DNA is TGTGCCAGCAGTGACCTAGCGGGGGGATCGGGCGAGCAGTACTTC.

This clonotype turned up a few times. The CDR3 nucleotides are TGCGCCAGCAGCCTCTACGCAGAAGGCAACTCTGGAAACACCATATATTTT. Translation: CASSLYAEGNSGNTIYF. The chain recombines TRBV4-1 with TRBJ1-3; D is uncertain. V dropped 4 bases and J dropped 0 bases, with 16 bases sitting between them. This CDR3 has 17 amino acids. Germline V gives CDR1 MGHRA, CDR2 YSYEKL.

Written as DNA, the CDR3 is TGTGCCAGCAGCTTAAGGTCAGGGGAGTGGGATGAGCAGTTCTTC. It encodes CASSLRSGEWDEQFF. V gene TRBV7-3 combines with J gene TRBJ2-1; D perhaps matches TRBD1 (6 bases). CDR3 length: 15 amino acids. The germline V gene encodes CDR1 SGHTA and CDR2 FQGTGA. Trimming pared 1 base from V and 8 bases from J, leaving 15 bases between.

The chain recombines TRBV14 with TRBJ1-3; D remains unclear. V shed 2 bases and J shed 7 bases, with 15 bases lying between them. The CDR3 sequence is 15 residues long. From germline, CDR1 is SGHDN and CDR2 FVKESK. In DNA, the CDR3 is TGTGCCAGCAGCCAACCTAAGACTACAAGTAACACCATATATTTT. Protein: CASSQPKTTSNTIYF.

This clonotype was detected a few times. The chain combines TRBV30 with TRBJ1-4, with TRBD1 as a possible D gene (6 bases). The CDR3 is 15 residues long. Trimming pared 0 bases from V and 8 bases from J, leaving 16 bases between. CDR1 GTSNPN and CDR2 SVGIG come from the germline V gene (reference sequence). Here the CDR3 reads CAWSVPRGLQEKLFF. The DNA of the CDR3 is TGTGCCTGGAGTGTACCGCGGGGGCTGCAGGAAAAACTGTTTTTT.

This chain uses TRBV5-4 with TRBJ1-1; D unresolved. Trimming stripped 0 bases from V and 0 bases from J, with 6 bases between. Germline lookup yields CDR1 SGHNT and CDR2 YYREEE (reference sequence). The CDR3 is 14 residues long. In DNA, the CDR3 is TGTGCCAGCAGCTTGGGGCAGATGAACACTGAAGCTTTCTTT. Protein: CASSLGQMNTEAFF.

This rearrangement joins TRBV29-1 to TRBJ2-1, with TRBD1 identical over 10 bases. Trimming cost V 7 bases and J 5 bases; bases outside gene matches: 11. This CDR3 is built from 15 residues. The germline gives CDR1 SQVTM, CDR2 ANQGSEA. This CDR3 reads CSAWVGQGINNEQFF. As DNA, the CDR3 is TGCAGCGCCTGGGTGGGACAGGGGATAAACAATGAGCAGTTCTTC.

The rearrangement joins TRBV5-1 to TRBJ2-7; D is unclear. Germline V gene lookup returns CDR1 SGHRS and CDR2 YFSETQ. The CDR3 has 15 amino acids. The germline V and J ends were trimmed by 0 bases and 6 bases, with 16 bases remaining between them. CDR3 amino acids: CASSLEGWGNGEQYF. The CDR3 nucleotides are TGCGCCAGCAGCTTGGAGGGATGGGGTAACGGCGAGCAGTACTTC.

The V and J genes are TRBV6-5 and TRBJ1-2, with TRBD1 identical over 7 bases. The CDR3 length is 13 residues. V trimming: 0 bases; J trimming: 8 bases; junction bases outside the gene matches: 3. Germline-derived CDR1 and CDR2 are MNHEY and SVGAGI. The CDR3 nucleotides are TGTGCCAGCAGTTACTCGACAGGGCGCGGCTACACCTTC. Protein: CASSYSTGRGYTF.

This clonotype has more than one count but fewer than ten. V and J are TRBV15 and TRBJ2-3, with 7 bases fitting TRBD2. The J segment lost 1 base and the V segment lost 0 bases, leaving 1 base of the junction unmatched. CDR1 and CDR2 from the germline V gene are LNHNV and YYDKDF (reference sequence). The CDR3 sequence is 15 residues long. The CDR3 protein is CATSRDGGGTDTQYF. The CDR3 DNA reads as TGTGCCACCAGCAGAGATGGGGGGGGCACAGATACGCAGTATTTT.

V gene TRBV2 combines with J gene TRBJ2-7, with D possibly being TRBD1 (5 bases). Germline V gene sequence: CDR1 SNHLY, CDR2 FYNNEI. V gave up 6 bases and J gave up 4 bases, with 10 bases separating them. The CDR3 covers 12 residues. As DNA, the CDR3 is TGTGCCAGCAGCGTGGGGCCTTACGAGCAGTACTTC. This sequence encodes CASSVGPYEQYF.

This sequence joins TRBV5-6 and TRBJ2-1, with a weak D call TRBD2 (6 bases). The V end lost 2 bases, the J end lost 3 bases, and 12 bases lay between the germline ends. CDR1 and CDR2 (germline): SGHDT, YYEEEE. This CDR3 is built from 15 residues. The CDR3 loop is CASSFTSGDYNEQFF. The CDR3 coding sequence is TGTGCCAGCAGCTTCACGTCGGGGGACTACAATGAGCAGTTCTTC.

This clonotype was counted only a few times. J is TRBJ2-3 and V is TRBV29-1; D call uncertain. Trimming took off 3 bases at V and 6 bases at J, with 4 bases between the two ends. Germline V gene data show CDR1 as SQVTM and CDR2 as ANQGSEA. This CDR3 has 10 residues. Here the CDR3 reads CSVEADTQYF. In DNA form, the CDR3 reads TGCAGCGTTGAGGCGGATACGCAGTATTTT.

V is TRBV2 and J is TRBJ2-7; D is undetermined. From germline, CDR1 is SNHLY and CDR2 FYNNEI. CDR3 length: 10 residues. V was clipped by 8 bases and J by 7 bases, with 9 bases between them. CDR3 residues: CASANWEQYF. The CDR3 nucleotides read TGTGCCAGCGCCAATTGGGAGCAGTACTTC.

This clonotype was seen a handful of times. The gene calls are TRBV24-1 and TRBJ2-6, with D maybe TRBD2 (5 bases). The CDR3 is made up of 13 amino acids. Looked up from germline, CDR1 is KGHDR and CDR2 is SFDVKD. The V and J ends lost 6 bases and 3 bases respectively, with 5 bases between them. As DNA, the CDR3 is TGTGCCACCAGTCGGGATGGGGCCAACGTCCTGACTTTC. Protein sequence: CATSRDGANVLTF.

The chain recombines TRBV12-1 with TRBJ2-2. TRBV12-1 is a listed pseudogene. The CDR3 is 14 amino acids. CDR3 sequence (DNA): TGCGCCAGCACGGAGACACTGAACACCGGGGAGCTGTTTTTT. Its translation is CASTETLNTGELFF.

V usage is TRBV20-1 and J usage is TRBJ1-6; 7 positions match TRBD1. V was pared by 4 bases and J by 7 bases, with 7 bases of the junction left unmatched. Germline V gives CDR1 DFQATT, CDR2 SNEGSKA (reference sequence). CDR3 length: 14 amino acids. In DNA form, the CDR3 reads TGCAGTGCTAATGACAGGGTCGACAATTCACCCCTCCACTTT. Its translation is CSANDRVDNSPLHF.

This chain's CDR3 is CASRPGGRGDTQYF. DNA of the CDR3: TGTGCCAGCAGGCCGGGGGGCCGAGGAGATACGCAGTATTTT. This chain uses TRBV5-4 with TRBJ2-3, with TRBD2 as a possible D gene (7 bases). The germline CDR1 and CDR2 sequences are SGHNT and YYREEE (reference sequence). This CDR3 is built from 14 residues. V lost 5 bases and J 5 bases, leaving 15 bases between the germline ends.

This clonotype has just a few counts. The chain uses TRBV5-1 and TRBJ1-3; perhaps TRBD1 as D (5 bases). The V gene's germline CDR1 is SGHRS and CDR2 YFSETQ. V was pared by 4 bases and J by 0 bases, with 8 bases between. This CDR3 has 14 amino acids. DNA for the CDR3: TGCGCCAGCAGCATGGACACCTCTGGAAACACCATATATTTT. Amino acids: CASSMDTSGNTIYF.

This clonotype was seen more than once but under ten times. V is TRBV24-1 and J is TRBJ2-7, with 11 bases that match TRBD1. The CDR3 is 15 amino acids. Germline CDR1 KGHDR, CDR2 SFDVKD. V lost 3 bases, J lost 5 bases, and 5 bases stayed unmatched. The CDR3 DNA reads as TGTGCCACCAGTGATCCCCGGACAGGGGGCAACGAGCAGTACTTC. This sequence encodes CATSDPRTGGNEQYF.

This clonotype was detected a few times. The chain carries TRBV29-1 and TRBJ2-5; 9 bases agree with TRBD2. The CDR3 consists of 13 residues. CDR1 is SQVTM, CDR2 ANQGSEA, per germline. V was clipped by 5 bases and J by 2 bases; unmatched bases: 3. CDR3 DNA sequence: TGCAGCGTTAGCGGGGGGAGTCAAGAGACCCAGTACTTC. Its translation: CSVSGGSQETQYF.

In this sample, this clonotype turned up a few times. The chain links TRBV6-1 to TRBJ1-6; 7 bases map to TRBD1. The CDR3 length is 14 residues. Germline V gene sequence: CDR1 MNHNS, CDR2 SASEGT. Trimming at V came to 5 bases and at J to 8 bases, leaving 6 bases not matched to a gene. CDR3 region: CASSRTGGDSPLHF. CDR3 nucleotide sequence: TGTGCCAGCAGTCGGACAGGCGGCGATTCACCCCTCCACTTT.

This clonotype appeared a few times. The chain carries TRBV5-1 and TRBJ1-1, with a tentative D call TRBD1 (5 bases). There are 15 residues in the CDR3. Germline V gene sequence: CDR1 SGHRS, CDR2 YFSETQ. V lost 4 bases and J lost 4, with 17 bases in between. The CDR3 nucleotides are TGCGCCAGCAGCCCTCCAACAGGAGGGCTCACTGAAGCTTTCTTT. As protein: CASSPPTGGLTEAFF.

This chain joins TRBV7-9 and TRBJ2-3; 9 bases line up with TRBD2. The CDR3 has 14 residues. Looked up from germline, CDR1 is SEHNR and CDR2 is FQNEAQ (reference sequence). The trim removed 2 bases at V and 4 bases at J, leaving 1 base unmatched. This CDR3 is CASSLSGGPDTQYF. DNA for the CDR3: TGTGCCAGCAGCTTAAGCGGGGGGCCAGATACGCAGTATTTT.

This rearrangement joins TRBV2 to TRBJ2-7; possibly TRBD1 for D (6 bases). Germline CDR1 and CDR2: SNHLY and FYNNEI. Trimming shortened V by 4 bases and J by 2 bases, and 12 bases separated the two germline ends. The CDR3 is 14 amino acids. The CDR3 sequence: CASSGGTNTYEQYF. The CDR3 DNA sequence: TGTGCCAGCAGTGGGGGGACAAATACCTACGAGCAGTACTTC.